This T cell receptor beta chain was recovered during a study of cytomegalovirus exposure and HLA in healthy donors. General study findings and limits: Near-uniform donor sequencing depth was presumed by presence/absence analyses. A later analysis reportedly found fewer N-insertions in an Asian-associated ancestry cluster than the approximately 670-donor mean.

Worth noting for this clone: The antigen remains undetermined.

Use of 60 Vbeta and 13 Jbeta primers characterized the PCR. Using immunoSEQ multiplex PCR, the repertoire was profiled, and TCRdb retains in-frame clones only, with some absent. The sample contains some 91,000 clones, roughly three quarters of which appear only once. The CDR3 spans 14 residues. Trimming took off 4 bases at V and 4 bases at J, with 14 bases between the two ends. From germline, CDR1 is MNHEY and CDR2 SVGAGI. This sequence was found in an older woman in good health and CMV-seronegative. The sample was PBMCs. V gene TRBV6-5 combines with J gene TRBJ2-7; D is possibly TRBD1 (5 bases). The CDR3 nucleotides read TGTGCCAGCAGTTTGCAGGGAATGGGTTACGAGCAGTACTTC. Its protein product is CASSLQGMGYEQYF.